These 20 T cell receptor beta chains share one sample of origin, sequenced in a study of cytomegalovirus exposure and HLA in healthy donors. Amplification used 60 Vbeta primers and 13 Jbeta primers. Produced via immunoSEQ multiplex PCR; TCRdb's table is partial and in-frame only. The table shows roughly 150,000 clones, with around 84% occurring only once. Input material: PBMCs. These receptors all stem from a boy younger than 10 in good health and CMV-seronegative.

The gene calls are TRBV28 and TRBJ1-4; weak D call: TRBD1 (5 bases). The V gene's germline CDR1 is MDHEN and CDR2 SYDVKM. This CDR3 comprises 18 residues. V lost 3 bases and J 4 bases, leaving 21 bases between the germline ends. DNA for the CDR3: TGTGCCAGCAGTTTCCCTCCCGGCCACCAGGGCTTTAATGAAAAACTGTTTTTT. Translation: CASSFPPGHQGFNEKLFF. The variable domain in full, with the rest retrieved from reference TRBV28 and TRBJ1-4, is DVKVTQSSRYLVKRTGEKVFLECVQDMDHENMFWYRQDPGLGLRLIYFSYDVKMKEKGDIPEGYSVSREKKERFSLILESASTNQTSMYLCASSFPPGHQGFNEKLFFGSGTQLSVL.

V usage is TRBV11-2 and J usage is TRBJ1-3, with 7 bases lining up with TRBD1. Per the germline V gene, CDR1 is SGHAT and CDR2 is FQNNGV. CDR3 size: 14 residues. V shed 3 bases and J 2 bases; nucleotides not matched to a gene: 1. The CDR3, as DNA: TGTGCCAGCAGCTTTGACAGGGCTGGAAACACCATATATTTT. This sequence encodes CASSFDRAGNTIYF.

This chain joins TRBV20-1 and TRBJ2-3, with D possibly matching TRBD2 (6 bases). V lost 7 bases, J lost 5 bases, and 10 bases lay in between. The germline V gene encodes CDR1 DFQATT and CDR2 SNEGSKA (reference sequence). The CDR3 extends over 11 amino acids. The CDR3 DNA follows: TGCAGTGGCGGGAATAGAGATACGCAGTATTTT. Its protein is CSGGNRDTQYF.

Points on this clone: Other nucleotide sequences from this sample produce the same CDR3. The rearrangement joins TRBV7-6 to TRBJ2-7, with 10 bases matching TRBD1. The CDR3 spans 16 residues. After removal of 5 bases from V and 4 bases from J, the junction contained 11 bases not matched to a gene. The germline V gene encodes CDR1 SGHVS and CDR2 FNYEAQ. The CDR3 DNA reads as TGTGCCAGCAGCGCTGAGCCGGGACAGGGGCTATACGAGCAGTACTTC. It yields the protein CASSAEPGQGLYEQYF.

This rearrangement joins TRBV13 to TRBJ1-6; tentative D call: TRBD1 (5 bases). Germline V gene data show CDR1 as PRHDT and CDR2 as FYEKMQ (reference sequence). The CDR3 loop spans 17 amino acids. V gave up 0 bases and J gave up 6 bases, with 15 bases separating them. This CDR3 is CASSLGGRGSPNSPLHF. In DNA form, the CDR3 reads TGTGCCAGCAGCTTAGGTGGGAGGGGATCCCCTAATTCACCCCTCCACTTT.

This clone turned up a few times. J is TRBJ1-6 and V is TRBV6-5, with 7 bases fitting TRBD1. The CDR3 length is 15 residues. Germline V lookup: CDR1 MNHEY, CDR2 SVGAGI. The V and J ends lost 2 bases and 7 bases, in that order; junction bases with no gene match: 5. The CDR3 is CASSYGTDPNSPLHF. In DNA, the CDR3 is TGTGCCAGCAGTTACGGGACAGACCCGAATTCACCCCTCCACTTT.

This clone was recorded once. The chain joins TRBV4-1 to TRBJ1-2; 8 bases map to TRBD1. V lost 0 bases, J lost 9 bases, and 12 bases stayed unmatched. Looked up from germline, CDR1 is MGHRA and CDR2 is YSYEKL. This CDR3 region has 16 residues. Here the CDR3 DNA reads TGCGCCAGCAGCCAAGACGCTAGGACAGGGCAACATCGCTACACCTTC. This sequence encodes CASSQDARTGQHRYTF.

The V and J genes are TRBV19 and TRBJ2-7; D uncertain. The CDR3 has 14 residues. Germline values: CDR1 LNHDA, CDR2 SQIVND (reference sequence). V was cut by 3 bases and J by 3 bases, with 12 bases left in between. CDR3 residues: CASSIMFLNYEQYF. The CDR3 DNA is TGTGCCAGTAGTATTATGTTCCTTAACTACGAGCAGTACTTC.

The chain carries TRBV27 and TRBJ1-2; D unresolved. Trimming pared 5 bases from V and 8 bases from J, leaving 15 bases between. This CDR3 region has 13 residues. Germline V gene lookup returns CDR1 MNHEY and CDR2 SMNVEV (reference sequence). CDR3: CASSPSGTSGYTF. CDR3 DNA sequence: TGTGCCAGCAGTCCCTCAGGTACGAGCGGCTACACCTTC.

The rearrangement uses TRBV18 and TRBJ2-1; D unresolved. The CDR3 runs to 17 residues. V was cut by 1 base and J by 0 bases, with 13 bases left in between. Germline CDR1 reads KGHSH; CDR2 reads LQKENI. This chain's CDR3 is CASSPLSVSHSYNEQFF. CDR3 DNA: TGTGCCAGCTCACCACTTTCTGTAAGCCACTCCTACAATGAGCAGTTCTTC.

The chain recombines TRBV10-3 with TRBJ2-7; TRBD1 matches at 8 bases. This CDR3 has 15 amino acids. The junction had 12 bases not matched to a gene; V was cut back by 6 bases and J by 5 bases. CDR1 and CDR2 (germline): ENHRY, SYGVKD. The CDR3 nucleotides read TGTGCCATCAGGGAAGGACAGGGTCTCATCGACGAGCAGTACTTC. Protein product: CAIREGQGLIDEQYF.

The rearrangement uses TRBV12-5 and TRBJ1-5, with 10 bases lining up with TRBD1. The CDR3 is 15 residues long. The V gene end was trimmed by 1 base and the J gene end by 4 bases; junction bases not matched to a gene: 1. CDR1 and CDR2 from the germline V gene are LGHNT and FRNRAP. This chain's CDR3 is CASGLAGQGNQPQHF. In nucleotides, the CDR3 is TGTGCTAGTGGTTTGGCGGGACAGGGGAATCAGCCCCAGCATTTT.

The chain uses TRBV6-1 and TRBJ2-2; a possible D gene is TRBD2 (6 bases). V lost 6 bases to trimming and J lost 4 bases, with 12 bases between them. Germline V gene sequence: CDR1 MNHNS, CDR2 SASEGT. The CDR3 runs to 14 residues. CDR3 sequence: CASSHVGGTGELFF. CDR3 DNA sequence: TGTGCCAGCAGCCATGTGGGGGGCACCGGGGAGCTGTTTTTT.

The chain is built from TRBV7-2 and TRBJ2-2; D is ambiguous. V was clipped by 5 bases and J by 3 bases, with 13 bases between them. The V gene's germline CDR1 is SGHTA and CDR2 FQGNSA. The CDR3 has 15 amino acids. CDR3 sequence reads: CASSIQSTDTGELFF. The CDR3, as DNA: TGTGCCAGCAGCATTCAATCTACAGACACCGGGGAGCTGTTTTTT.

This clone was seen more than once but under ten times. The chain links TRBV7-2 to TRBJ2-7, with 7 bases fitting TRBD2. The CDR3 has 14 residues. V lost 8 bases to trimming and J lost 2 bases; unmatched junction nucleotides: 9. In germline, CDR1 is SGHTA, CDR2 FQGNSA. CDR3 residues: CASGGRDEAYEQYF. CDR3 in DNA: TGTGCCAGCGGCGGGAGAGATGAAGCCTACGAGCAGTACTTC.

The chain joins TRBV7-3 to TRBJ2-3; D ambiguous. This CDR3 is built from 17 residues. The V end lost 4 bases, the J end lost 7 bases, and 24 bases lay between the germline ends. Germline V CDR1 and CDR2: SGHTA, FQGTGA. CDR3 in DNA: TGTGCCAGCAGCTCCGCCCCGAACGACTGGCCCGGTAATACGCAGTATTTT. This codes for CASSSAPNDWPGNTQYF.

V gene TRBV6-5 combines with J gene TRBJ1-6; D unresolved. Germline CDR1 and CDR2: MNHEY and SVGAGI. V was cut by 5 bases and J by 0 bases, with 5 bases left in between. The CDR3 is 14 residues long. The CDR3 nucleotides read TGTGCCAGCAGTCCATTCTCCTATAATTCACCCCTCCACTTT. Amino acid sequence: CASSPFSYNSPLHF.

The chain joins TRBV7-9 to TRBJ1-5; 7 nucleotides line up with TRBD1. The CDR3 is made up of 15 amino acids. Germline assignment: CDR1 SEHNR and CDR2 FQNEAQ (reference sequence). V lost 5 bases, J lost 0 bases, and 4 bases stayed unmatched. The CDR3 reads CASSTGVDSNQPQHF. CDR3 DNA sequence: TGTGCCAGCAGCACAGGGGTAGATAGCAATCAGCCCCAGCATTTT.

DNA of the CDR3: TGCGCCAGCAGCTTGGCCGCGGGGGGCCTCACAGATACGCAGTATTTT. Its translation is CASSLAAGGLTDTQYF. The V call is TRBV5-1, the J call TRBJ2-3; 8 bases line up with TRBD2. Germline V lookup: CDR1 SGHRS, CDR2 YFSETQ. With V trimmed by 0 bases and J by 2 bases, 5 bases remained unmatched. The CDR3 has 16 amino acids.

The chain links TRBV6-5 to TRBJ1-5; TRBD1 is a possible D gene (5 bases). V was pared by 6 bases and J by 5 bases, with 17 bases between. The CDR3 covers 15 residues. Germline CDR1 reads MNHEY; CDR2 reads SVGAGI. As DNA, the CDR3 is TGTGCCAGCAGGAGTATAGGGGTTGGGGATCAGCCCCAGCATTTT. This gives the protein CASRSIGVGDQPQHF.